The clone carrying this T cell receptor beta chain has just a few counts. This sequence may be a read error, since a much larger clone differs from it by one base. TCRdb reanalysed the 5' RACE reads using MiXCR and keeps one entry per CDR3 protein. Of about 900,000 distinct CDR3 sequences listed, around an eighth are singletons. The entry originates in a study of identical twins. These data were likewise used in another study, on yellow fever vaccine responses in identical twins.

Sequenced input: PBMCs. The receptor comes from a woman aged 18 to 35 in good health.

The CDR3, as DNA: TGCAGTGCTACCACCGGGACAGCGGAGACCCAGCACTTC. Amino acid sequence: CSATTGTAETQHF. This sequence joins TRBV20-1 and TRBJ2-5, with TRBD1 matching 7 bases. This CDR3 has 13 residues. Per germline, CDR1 DFQATT and CDR2 SNEGSKA (reference sequence).